This passage covers 29 T cell receptor beta chains from one sample sequenced in a study of T cell responses to AZD1222 COVID-19 vaccine. Assay used: immunoSEQ multiplex PCR; TCRdb lists only in-frame clones, some missing. This sample carries 95,000 to 150,000 clones, 85% to 90% of them seen once, and the ten largest clones take about 4.4%. The input for sequencing was peripheral blood, taken 28 days after the second AZD1222 dose. All receptors derive from an adult who received the AZD1222 COVID-19 vaccine.

The V and J genes are TRBV11-3 and TRBJ2-1, with TRBD1 matching over 8 bases. Per the germline V gene, CDR1 is SGHNT and CDR2 is YENEEA. J was trimmed by 7 bases and V by 3 bases; bases with no gene match: 8. The CDR3 totals 15 residues. In nucleotides, the CDR3 is TGTGCCAGCAGCTTGAACCCAGGGGGCTGGAATGAGCAGTTCTTC. Protein product: CASSLNPGGWNEQFF.

The chain carries TRBV10-2 and TRBJ1-5; D call uncertain. Deletions cut 6 bases from V and 0 bases from J, with 6 bases between. Germline values: CDR1 WSHSY, CDR2 SAAADI. This CDR3 is built from 13 residues. CDR3 DNA: TGCGCCAGCAGGAGCAATAGCAATCAGCCCCAGCATTTT. Its protein product is CASRSNSNQPQHF.

This chain connects TRBV19 to TRBJ1-4; 8 bases align to TRBD1. Germline V gene data show CDR1 as LNHDA and CDR2 as SQIVND (reference sequence). This CDR3 region has 16 residues. The ends lost 5 bases at V and 4 bases at J; junction bases unmatched: 9. The CDR3 region has the DNA TGTGCCAGTAGTTACCAGGGGGCGGCGGGTAATGAAAAACTGTTTTTT. As protein: CASSYQGAAGNEKLFF.

The CDR3 region has the DNA TGTGCCAGCAGCTTTGACCGCACTAATGAAAAACTGTTTTTT. Translation: CASSFDRTNEKLFF. The chain uses TRBV7-2 and TRBJ1-4; no definite D call. CDR1 is SGHTA, CDR2 FQGNSA, per germline. The CDR3 contains 14 residues. V gave up 3 bases and J gave up 2 bases, with 7 bases separating them.

The V call is TRBV19, the J call TRBJ1-5; 8 bases fit TRBD1. Trimming cost V 6 bases and J 2 bases; bases outside gene matches: 3. The CDR3 covers 14 residues. CDR1 and CDR2 from the germline V gene are LNHDA and SQIVND (reference sequence). The CDR3 sequence: CASSLTGGNQPQHF. In DNA, the CDR3 is TGTGCCAGTAGCCTGACAGGGGGCAATCAGCCCCAGCATTTT.

Details on this clone: The sample carries other DNA sequences with the same CDR3. The chain has TRBV3-1 (or the pseudogene TRBV3-2) and TRBJ2-3; no reliable D call. V was pared by 6 bases and J by 2 bases, with 3 bases between. Germline CDR1 is LGHDT and CDR2 is YNNKEL (reference sequence). The CDR3 has 11 residues. The CDR3 DNA is TGTGCCAGCAGAATCACAGATACGCAGTATTTT. This sequence encodes CASRITDTQYF.

The genes are TRBV6-6 and TRBJ1-6; D may be TRBD1 (5 bases). Deletions cut 10 bases from V and 6 bases from J, with 7 bases between. Germline V CDR1 and CDR2: MNHNY, SVGAGI (reference sequence). This CDR3 contains 11 residues. The CDR3 region has the DNA TGTGCCACTCAGGGTAATTCACCCCTCCACTTT. Encoded protein: CATQGNSPLHF.

The chain carries TRBV3-1 (or the pseudogene TRBV3-2) and TRBJ2-5; D not certain. V was trimmed by 2 bases and J by 0 bases, leaving 7 bases between them. The CDR3 spans 14 residues. Looked up from germline, CDR1 is LGHDT and CDR2 is YNNKEL (reference sequence). CDR3 nucleotides: TGTGCCAGCAGCCAAAGGGTCGACCAAGAGACCCAGTACTTC. The encoded protein is CASSQRVDQETQYF.

The sample holds one count of this clone. This sequence joins TRBV5-1 and TRBJ1-2, with a weak D call TRBD1 (6 bases). Trimming took off 4 bases at V and 3 bases at J, with 13 bases between the two ends. Germline V lookup: CDR1 SGHRS, CDR2 YFSETQ. This CDR3 spans 14 amino acids. The CDR3 loop reads CASSPAYRDYGYTF. DNA of the CDR3: TGCGCCAGCAGCCCGGCATACAGGGACTATGGCTACACCTTC. Based on the CDR3 plus reference TRBV5-1 and TRBJ1-2, the full variable domain is KAGVTQTPRYLIKTRGQQVTLSCSPISGHRSVSWYQQTPGQGLQFLFEYFSETQRNKGNFPGRFSGRQFSNSRSEMNVSTLELGDSALYLCASSPAYRDYGYTFGSGTRLTVV.

The chain uses TRBV10-3 and TRBJ1-1, with 8 bases identical to TRBD1. Germline V lookup: CDR1 ENHRY, CDR2 SYGVKD. The CDR3 contains 14 residues. V lost 5 bases, J lost 1 base, and 3 bases stayed unmatched. In DNA, the CDR3 is TGTGCCATCAGTATGGACAGGGAGAACACTGAAGCTTTCTTT. Protein sequence: CAISMDRENTEAFF.

The CDR3 DNA is TGTGCCAGCAGTAGACAGATTTACGAGCAGTACTTC. Amino acids: CASSRQIYEQYF. The genes are TRBV6-5 and TRBJ2-7; D may be TRBD1 (5 bases). The CDR3 extends over 12 amino acids. Germline CDR1 is MNHEY and CDR2 is SVGAGI. The germline V and J ends were trimmed by 5 bases and 4 bases, with 9 bases remaining between them.

The chain combines TRBV7-3 with TRBJ2-7, with a tentative D call TRBD1 (5 bases). The germline V gene encodes CDR1 SGHTA and CDR2 FQGTGA. The CDR3 is 14 residues long. V shed 1 base and J shed 2 bases, with 9 bases lying between them. CDR3 residues: CASSLMPGPYEQYF. As DNA, the CDR3 is TGTGCCAGCAGCTTAATGCCAGGGCCCTACGAGCAGTACTTC.

The V gene is TRBV7-9, the J gene TRBJ1-5, with D perhaps matching TRBD1 (5 bases). V was clipped by 2 bases and J by 4 bases, with 9 bases between them. Germline CDR1 SEHNR, CDR2 FQNEAQ (reference sequence). This CDR3 is 14 amino acids long. Here the CDR3 reads CASSLTTVNQPQHF. CDR3 DNA: TGTGCCAGCAGCTTAACGACAGTTAATCAGCCCCAGCATTTT.

The genes are TRBV30 and TRBJ2-1; 8 bases match TRBD2. Trimming cost V 1 base and J 6 bases; bases outside gene matches: 8. Germline CDR1 GTSNPN, CDR2 SVGIG (reference sequence). CDR3 length: 15 residues. The CDR3 DNA reads TGTGCCTGGAGTGCAGCGGGGGCCTACTTCAATGAGCAGTTCTTC. Protein sequence: CAWSAAGAYFNEQFF.

The CDR3 nucleotides read TGTGCCACCAGTGATTTTGGCGGGGAAGCTTTCTTT. Translated: CATSDFGGEAFF. The rearrangement uses TRBV24-1 and TRBJ1-1; D not certain. V lost 1 base to trimming and J lost 8 bases, with 7 bases between them. This CDR3 is 12 amino acids long. Looked up from germline, CDR1 is KGHDR and CDR2 is SFDVKD.

V gene TRBV18 combines with J gene TRBJ1-1; D is uncertain. Germline V gene data show CDR1 as KGHSH and CDR2 as LQKENI. This CDR3 has 12 residues. V was clipped by 3 bases and J by 4 bases, with 6 bases between them. This CDR3 reads CASSPAGTEAFF. As DNA, the CDR3 is TGTGCCAGCTCACCGGCGGGCACTGAAGCTTTCTTT.

The chain employs TRBV27 and TRBJ1-3; weak D call: TRBD1 (5 bases). The germline V and J ends were trimmed by 2 bases and 2 bases, with 7 bases remaining between them. Germline values: CDR1 MNHEY, CDR2 SMNVEV (reference sequence). The CDR3 totals 14 residues. For the CDR3, the DNA is TGTGCCAGCAGTTTAGGCAGGGCTGGAAACACCATATATTTT. It is translated as CASSLGRAGNTIYF.

The J gene is TRBJ1-6, the V gene TRBV5-6; TRBD1 agrees at 9 bases. V shed 1 base, J shed 7 bases, and the junction held 3 bases outside the gene matches. This CDR3 spans 15 amino acids. Germline CDR1 is SGHDT and CDR2 is YYEEEE. CDR3 in DNA: TGTGCCAGCAGCTTGAGGGACAGGGACAATTCACCCCTCCACTTT. Translating it yields CASSLRDRDNSPLHF.

The rearrangement uses TRBV15 and TRBJ1-1; 10 bases match TRBD1. CDR1 LNHNV and CDR2 YYDKDF come from the germline V gene (reference sequence). The CDR3 extends over 21 amino acids. The junction had 16 bases not matched to a gene; V was cut back by 0 bases and J by 0 bases. The CDR3, as DNA: TGTGCCACCAGCAGAGATTCTTGGGGGGCGGGACAGGGGACGTTGAACACTGAAGCTTTCTTT. Its translation: CATSRDSWGAGQGTLNTEAFF.

The chain recombines TRBV5-1 with TRBJ2-4, with D perhaps matching TRBD2 (5 bases). The CDR3 runs to 14 residues. Trimming left V 4 bases short and J 6 bases short, with 14 bases between. Germline V gene sequence: CDR1 SGHRS, CDR2 YFSETQ. Written as DNA, the CDR3 is TGCGCCAGCAGCCCGACGGGGAGCGGAAACATTCAGTACTTC. Its protein product is CASSPTGSGNIQYF.

The count of this clone is one. The chain combines TRBV4-2 with TRBJ2-3, with D perhaps matching TRBD1 (5 bases). V lost 4 bases and J lost 5, with 10 bases in between. There are 13 residues in the CDR3. From germline, CDR1 is LGHNA and CDR2 YNFKEQ. This CDR3 is CASSRDRQDTQYF. In DNA, the CDR3 is TGTGCCAGCAGCCGAGACAGACAAGATACGCAGTATTTT.

The chain carries TRBV9 and TRBJ2-2; D might be TRBD1 (6 bases). Between the trimmed V and J ends, which lost 0 bases and 6 bases, there was a span of 15 bases. The CDR3 is 16 residues long. CDR1 and CDR2 (germline): SGDLS, YYNGEE. The CDR3 loop reads CASSVAVAGVAGELFF. CDR3 coding DNA: TGTGCCAGCAGCGTAGCGGTGGCAGGGGTGGCCGGGGAGCTGTTTTTT.

This clone was recorded once. The rearrangement uses TRBV6-1 and TRBJ2-7; 9 nucleotides align to TRBD2. The CDR3 runs to 15 residues. Germline V gene data show CDR1 as MNHNS and CDR2 as SASEGT. V trimming: 3 bases; J trimming: 5 bases; junction bases outside the gene matches: 8. CDR3 DNA sequence: TGTGCCAGCAGTGACCAGACTAGCGGTGCTAACGAGCAGTACTTC. Translation: CASSDQTSGANEQYF.

The sample holds a few counts of this clone. Different DNA sequences within this sample yield the same CDR3. The chain joins TRBV7-9 to TRBJ2-4, with unresolved D. Germline V gene data show CDR1 as SEHNR and CDR2 as FQNEAQ (reference sequence). V was clipped by 0 bases and J by 1 base, with 4 bases between them. CDR3 length: 14 amino acids. The CDR3: CASSLAQAKNIQYF. CDR3 DNA sequence: TGTGCCAGCAGCTTAGCCCAGGCCAAAAACATTCAGTACTTC.

The gene calls are TRBV28 and TRBJ1-5; perhaps TRBD1 as D (6 bases). The CDR3 contains 12 residues. Germline V gene lookup returns CDR1 MDHEN and CDR2 SYDVKM. Trimming left V 7 bases short and J 8 bases short, with 12 bases between. This CDR3 reads CASTTQGKPQHF. CDR3 bases: TGTGCCAGCACAACTCAGGGGAAGCCCCAGCATTTT.

J is TRBJ1-5 and V is TRBV18, with D uncertain. V gave up 2 bases and J gave up 5 bases, with 13 bases separating them. Germline CDR1 reads KGHSH; CDR2 reads LQKENI. The CDR3 sequence is 15 residues long. CDR3 in amino acids: CASSPVGKVDQPQHF. In DNA, the CDR3 is TGTGCCAGCTCACCAGTGGGTAAAGTGGATCAGCCCCAGCATTTT.

This chain uses TRBV29-1 with TRBJ2-6, with D uncertain. Per the germline V gene, CDR1 is SQVTM and CDR2 is ANQGSEA. V was shortened by 6 bases and J by 0 bases, with 6 bases between the two germline ends. The CDR3 sequence is 13 residues long. The DNA of the CDR3 is TGCAGCGTCTACGCCTCTGGGGCCAACGTCCTGACTTTC. It codes for CSVYASGANVLTF.

The V call is TRBV13, the J call TRBJ1-6; 8 bases align to TRBD1. Germline loops: CDR1 PRHDT, CDR2 FYEKMQ (reference sequence). Trimming at V came to 3 bases and at J to 14 bases, leaving 15 bases not matched to a gene. The CDR3 length is 16 residues. The CDR3 DNA reads TGTGCCAGCAGCTTGGGCGCGACAGGGGTGGGTCGGACCCTCCACTTT. Its translation: CASSLGATGVGRTLHF.

This chain connects TRBV19 to TRBJ2-1, with D perhaps matching TRBD2 (5 bases). V was shortened by 4 bases and J by 7 bases, with 11 bases between the two germline ends. Germline CDR1 reads LNHDA; CDR2 reads SQIVND (reference sequence). The CDR3 covers 13 residues. For the CDR3, the DNA is TGTGCCAGTAGTACAGGACCGGGAAATGAGCAGTTCTTC. Its translation: CASSTGPGNEQFF.